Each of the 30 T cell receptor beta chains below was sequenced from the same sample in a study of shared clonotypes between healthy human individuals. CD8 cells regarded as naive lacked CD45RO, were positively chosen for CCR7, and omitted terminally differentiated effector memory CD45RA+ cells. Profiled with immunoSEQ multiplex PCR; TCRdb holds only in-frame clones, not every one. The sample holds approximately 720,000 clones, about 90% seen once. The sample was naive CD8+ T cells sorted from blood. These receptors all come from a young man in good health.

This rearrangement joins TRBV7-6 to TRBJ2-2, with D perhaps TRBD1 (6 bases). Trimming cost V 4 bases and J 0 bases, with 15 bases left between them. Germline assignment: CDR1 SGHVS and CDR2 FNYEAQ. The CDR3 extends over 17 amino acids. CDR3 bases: TGTGCCAGCAGCTCACTATTATCAGGGGCGAACACCGGGGAGCTGTTTTTT. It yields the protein CASSSLLSGANTGELFF.

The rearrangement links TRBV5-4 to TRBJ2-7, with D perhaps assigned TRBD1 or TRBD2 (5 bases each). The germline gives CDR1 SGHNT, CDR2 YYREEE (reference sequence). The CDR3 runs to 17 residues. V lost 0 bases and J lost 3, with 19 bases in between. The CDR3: CASSLAVDSEGNYEQYF. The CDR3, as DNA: TGTGCCAGCAGCTTGGCCGTCGATTCCGAGGGGAACTACGAGCAGTACTTC. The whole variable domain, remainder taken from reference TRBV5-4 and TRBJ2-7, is ETGVTQSPTHLIKTRGQQVTLRCSSQSGHNTVSWYQQALGQGPQFIFQYYREEENGRGNFPPRFSGLQFPNYSSELNVNALELDDSALYLCASSLAVDSEGNYEQYFGPGTRLTVT.

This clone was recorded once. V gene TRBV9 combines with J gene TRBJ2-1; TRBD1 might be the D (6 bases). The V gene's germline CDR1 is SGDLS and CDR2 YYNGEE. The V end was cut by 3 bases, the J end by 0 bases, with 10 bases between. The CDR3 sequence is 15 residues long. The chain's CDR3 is CASSADSSSYNEQFF. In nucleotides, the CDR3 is TGTGCCAGCAGCGCGGACAGTAGCTCCTACAATGAGCAGTTCTTC. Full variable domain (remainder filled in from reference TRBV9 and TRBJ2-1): DSGVTQTPKHLITATGQRVTLRCSPRSGDLSVYWYQQSLDQGLQFLIQYYNGEERAKGNILERFSAQQFPDLHSELNLSSLELGDSALYFCASSADSSSYNEQFFGPGTRLTVL.

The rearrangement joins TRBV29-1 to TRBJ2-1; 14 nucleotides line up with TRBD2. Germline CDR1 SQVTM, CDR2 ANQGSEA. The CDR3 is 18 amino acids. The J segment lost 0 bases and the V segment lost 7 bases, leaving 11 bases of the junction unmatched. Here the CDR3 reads CSASGLAGVGGSYNEQFF. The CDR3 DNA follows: TGCAGCGCCTCGGGACTAGCGGGAGTGGGGGGCTCCTACAATGAGCAGTTCTTC.

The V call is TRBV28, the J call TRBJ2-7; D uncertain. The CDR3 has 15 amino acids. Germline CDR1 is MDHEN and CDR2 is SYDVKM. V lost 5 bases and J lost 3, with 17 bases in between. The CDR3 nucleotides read TGTGCCAGCAGTCCCCAACCGACTGGAAACTACGAGCAGTACTTC. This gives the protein CASSPQPTGNYEQYF. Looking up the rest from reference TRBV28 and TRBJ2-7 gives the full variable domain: DVKVTQSSRYLVKRTGEKVFLECVQDMDHENMFWYRQDPGLGLRLIYFSYDVKMKEKGDIPEGYSVSREKKERFSLILESASTNQTSMYLCASSPQPTGNYEQYFGPGTRLTVT.

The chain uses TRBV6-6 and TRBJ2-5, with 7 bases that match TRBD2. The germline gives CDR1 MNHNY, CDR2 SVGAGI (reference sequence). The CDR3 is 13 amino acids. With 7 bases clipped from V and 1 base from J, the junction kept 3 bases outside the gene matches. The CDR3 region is CASTGGIQETQYF. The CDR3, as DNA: TGTGCCAGCACCGGGGGGATCCAAGAGACCCAGTACTTC.

CDR3 loop: CASSSQWEQETQYF. DNA of the CDR3: TGTGCCAGCAGCAGCCAGTGGGAGCAAGAGACCCAGTACTTC. This chain connects TRBV6-5 to TRBJ2-5, with D possibly matching TRBD2 (5 bases). V lost 6 bases to trimming and J lost 2 bases, with 13 bases between them. CDR1 and CDR2 (germline): MNHEY, SVGAGI. The CDR3 has 14 amino acids.

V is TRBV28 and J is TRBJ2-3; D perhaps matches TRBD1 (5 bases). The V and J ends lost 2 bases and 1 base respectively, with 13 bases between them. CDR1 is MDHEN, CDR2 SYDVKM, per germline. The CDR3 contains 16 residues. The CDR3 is CASSLGQGFRTDTQYF. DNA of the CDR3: TGTGCCAGCAGTTTAGGGCAGGGCTTCCGCACAGATACGCAGTATTTT.

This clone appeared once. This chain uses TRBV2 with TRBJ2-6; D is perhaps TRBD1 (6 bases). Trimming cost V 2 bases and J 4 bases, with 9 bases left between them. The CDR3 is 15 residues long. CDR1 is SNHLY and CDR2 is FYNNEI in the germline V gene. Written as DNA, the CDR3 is TGTGCCAGCAGTGAACAGGGACAAGGGGCCAACGTCCTGACTTTC. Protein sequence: CASSEQGQGANVLTF.

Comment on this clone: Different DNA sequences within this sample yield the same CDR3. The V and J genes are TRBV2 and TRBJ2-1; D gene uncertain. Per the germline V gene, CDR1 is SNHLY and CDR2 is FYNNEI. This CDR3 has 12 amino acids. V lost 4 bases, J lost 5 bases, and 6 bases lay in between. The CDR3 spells CASSVGDNEQFF. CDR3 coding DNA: TGTGCCAGCAGTGTTGGCGACAATGAGCAGTTCTTC.

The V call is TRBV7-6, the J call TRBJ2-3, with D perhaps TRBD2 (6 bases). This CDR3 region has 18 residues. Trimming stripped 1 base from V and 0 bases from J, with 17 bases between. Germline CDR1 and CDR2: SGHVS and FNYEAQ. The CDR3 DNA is TGTGCCAGCAGCTTAGTAATAGAACTAGCTGCTAGCACAGATACGCAGTATTTT. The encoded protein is CASSLVIELAASTDTQYF.

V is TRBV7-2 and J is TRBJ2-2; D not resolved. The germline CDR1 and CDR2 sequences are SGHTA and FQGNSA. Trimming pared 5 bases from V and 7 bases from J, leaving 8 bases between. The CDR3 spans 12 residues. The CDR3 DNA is TGTGCCAGCAGCCCCGAGGACGGGGAGCTGTTTTTT. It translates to CASSPEDGELFF.

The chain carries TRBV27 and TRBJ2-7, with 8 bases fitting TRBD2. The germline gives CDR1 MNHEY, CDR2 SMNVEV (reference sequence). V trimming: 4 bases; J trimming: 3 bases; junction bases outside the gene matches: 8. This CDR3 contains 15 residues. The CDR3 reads CASSSRTSKFYEQYF. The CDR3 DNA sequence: TGTGCCAGCAGTTCCCGGACTAGCAAGTTCTACGAGCAGTACTTC.

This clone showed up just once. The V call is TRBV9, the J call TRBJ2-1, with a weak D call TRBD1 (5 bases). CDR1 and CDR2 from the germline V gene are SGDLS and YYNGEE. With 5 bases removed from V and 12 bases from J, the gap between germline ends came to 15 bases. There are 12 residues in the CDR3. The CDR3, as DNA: TGTGCCAGCAGTTACAATGGGCAGGGGCAGTTCTTC. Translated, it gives CASSYNGQGQFF.

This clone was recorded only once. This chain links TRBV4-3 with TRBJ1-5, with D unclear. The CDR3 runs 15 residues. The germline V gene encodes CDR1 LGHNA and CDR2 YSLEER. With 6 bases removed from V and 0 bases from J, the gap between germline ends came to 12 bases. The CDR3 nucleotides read TGCGCCAGCAGTAAGGAATATTATAGCAATCAGCCCCAGCATTTT. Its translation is CASSKEYYSNQPQHF.

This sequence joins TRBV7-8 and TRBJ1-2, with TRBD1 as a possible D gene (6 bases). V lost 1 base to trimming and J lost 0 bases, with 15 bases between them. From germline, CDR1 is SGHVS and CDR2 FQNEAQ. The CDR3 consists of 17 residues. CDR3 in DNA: TGTGCCAGCAGCTTAGGTCCAGGGGTTATCACTAACTATGGCTACACCTTC. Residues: CASSLGPGVITNYGYTF.

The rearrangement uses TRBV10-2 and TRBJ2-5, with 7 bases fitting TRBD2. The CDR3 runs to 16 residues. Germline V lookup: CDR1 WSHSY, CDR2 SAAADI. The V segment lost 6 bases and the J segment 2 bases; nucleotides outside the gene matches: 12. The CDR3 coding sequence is TGCGCCAGCAGCCGCCTAGCGGCACTTCTACAAGAGACCCAGTACTTC. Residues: CASSRLAALLQETQYF.

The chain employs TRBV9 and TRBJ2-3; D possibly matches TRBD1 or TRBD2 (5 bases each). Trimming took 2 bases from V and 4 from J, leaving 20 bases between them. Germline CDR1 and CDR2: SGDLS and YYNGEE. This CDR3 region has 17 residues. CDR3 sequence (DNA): TGTGCCAGCAGCGTCGACCCCGGGACCGAAACTTCAGATACGCAGTATTTT. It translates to CASSVDPGTETSDTQYF.

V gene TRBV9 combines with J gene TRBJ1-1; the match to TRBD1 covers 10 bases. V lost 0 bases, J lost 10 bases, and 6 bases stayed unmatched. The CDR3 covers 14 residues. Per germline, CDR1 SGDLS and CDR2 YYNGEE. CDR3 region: CASSVDGTGALAFF. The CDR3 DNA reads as TGTGCCAGCAGCGTAGATGGGACAGGGGCCCTAGCTTTCTTT.

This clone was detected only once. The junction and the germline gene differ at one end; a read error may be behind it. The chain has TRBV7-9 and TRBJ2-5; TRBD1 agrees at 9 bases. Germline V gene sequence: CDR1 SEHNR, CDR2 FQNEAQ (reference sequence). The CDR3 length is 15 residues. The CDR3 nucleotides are TGTGCCAGCAACTTACCGGGACAGGGTGGAGAGACCCAGTACTTC. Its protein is CASNLPGQGGETQYF.

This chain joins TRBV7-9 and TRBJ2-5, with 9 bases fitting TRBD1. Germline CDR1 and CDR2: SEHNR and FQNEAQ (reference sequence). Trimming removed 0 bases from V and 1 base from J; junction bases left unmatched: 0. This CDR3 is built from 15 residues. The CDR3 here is CASSLADRGQETQYF. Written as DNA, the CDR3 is TGTGCCAGCAGCTTAGCGGACAGGGGCCAAGAGACCCAGTACTTC.

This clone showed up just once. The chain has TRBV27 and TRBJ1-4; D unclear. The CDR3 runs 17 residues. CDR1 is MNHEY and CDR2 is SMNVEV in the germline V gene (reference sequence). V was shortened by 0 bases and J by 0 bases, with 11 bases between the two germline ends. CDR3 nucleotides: TGTGCCAGCAGTTTATCAACGGCGTACGCAACTAATGAAAAACTGTTTTTT. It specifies CASSLSTAYATNEKLFF.

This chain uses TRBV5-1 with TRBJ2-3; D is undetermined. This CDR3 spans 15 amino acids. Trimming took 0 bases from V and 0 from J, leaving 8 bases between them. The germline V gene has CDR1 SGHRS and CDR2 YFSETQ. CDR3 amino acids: CASSLASASTDTQYF. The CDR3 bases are TGCGCCAGCAGCTTGGCGTCAGCCAGCACAGATACGCAGTATTTT. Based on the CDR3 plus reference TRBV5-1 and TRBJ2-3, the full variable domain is KAGVTQTPRYLIKTRGQQVTLSCSPISGHRSVSWYQQTPGQGLQFLFEYFSETQRNKGNFPGRFSGRQFSNSRSEMNVSTLELGDSALYLCASSLASASTDTQYFGPGTRLTVL.

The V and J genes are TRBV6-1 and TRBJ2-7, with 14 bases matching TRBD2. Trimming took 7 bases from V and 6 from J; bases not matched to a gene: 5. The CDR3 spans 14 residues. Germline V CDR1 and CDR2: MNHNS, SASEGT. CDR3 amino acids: CASTPGLAGVEQYF. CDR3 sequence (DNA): TGTGCCAGCACTCCGGGACTAGCGGGAGTCGAGCAGTACTTC.

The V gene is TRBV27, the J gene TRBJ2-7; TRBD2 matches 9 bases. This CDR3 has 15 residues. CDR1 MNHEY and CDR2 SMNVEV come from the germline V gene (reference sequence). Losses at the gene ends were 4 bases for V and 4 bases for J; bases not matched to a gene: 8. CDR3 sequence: CASSWAAGGQYEQYF. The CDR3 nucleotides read TGTGCCAGCAGTTGGGCGGCGGGAGGGCAGTACGAGCAGTACTTC.

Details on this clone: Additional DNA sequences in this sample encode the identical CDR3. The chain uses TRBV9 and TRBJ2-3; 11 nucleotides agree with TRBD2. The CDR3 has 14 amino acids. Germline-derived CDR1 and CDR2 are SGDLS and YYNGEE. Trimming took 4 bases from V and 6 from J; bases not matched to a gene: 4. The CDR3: CASSLGLAADTQYF. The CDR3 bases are TGTGCCAGCAGCCTGGGACTAGCGGCCGATACGCAGTATTTT.

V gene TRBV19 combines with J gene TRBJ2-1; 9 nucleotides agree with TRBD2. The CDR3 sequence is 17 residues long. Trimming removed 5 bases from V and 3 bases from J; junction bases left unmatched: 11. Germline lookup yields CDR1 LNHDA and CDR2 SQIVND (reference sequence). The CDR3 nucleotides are TGTGCCAGTAGTCCCATGGTAGCGGGAGAATTCTACAATGAGCAGTTCTTC. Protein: CASSPMVAGEFYNEQFF.

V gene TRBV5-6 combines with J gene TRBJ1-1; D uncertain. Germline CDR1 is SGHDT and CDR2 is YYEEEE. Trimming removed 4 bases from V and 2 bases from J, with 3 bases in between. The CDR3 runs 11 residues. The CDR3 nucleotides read TGTGCCAGCAGCAGTAACACTGAAGCTTTCTTT. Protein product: CASSSNTEAFF.

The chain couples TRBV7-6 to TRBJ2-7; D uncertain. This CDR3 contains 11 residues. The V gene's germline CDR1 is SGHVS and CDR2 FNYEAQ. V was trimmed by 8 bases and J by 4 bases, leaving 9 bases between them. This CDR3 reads CASSTSYEQYF. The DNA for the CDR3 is TGTGCCAGCTCCACATCGTACGAGCAGTACTTC.

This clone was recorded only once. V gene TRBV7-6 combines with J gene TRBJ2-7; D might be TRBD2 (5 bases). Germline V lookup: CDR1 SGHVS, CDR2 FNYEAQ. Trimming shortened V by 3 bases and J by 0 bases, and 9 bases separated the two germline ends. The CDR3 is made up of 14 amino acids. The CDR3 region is CASSFEGNSYEQYF. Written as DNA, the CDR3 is TGTGCCAGCAGCTTCGAGGGCAACTCCTACGAGCAGTACTTC.